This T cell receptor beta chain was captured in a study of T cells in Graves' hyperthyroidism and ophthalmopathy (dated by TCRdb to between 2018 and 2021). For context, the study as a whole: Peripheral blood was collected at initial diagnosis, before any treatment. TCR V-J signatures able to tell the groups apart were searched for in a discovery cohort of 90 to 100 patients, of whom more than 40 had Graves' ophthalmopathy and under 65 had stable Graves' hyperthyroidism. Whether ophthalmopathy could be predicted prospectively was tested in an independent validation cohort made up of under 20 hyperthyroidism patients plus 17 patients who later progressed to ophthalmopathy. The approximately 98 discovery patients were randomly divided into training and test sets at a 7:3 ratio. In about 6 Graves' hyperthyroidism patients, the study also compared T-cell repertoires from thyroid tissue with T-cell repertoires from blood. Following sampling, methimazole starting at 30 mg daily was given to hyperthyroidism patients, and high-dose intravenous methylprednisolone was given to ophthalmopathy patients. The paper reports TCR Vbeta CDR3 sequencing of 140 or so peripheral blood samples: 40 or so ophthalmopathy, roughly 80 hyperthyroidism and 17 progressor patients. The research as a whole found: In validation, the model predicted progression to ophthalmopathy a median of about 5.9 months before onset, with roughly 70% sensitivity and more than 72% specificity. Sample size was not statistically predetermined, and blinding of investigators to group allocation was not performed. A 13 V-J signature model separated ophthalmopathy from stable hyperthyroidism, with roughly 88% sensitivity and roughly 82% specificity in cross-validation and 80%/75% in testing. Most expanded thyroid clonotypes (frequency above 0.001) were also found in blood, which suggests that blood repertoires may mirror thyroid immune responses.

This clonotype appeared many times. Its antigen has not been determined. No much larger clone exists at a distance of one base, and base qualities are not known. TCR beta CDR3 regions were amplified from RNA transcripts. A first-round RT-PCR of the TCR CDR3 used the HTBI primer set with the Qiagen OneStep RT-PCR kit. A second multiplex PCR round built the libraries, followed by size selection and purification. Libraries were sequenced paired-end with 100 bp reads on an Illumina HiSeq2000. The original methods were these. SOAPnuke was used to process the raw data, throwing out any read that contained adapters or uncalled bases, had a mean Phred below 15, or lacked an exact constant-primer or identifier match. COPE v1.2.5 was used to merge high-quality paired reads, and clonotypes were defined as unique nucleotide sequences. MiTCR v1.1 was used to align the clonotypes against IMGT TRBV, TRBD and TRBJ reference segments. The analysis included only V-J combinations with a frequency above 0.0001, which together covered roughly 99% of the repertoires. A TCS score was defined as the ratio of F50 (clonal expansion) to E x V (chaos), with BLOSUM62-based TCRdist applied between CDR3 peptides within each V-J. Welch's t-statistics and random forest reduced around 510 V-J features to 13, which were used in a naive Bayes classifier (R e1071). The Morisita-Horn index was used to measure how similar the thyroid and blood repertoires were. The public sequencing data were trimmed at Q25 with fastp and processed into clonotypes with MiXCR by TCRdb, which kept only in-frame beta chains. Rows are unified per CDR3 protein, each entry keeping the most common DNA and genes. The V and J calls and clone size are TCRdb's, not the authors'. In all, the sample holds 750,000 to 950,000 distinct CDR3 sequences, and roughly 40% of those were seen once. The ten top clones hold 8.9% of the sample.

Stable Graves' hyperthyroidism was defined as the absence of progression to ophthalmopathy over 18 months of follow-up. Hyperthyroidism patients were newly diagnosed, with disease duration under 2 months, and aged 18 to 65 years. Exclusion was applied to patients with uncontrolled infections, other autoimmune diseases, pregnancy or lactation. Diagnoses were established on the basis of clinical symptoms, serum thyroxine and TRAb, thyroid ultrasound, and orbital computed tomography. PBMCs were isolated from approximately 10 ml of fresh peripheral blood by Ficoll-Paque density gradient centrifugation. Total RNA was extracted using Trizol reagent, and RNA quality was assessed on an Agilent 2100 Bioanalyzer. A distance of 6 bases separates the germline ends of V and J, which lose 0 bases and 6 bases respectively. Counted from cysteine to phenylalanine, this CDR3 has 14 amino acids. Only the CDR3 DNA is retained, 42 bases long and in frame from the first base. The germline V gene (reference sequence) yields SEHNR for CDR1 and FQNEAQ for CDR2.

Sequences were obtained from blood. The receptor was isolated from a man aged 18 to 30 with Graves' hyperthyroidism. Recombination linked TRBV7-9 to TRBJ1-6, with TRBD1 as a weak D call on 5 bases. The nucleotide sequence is TGTGCCAGCAGCTTAGCCAGGGCTAATTCACCCCTCCACTTT. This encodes CASSLARANSPLHF.